The present entry profiles one TCR beta chain with its context. As yet, its antigen is unknown. Germline V CDR1 and CDR2: ENHRY, SYGVKD. The CDR3 sequence is 13 residues long. V gave up 4 bases and J gave up 6 bases, with 13 bases separating them. Preparation of the TCRbeta library involved a method that used unique molecular identifiers. TCRdb called the PCR reads again in MiXCR, with one record for every CDR3 protein. The sample records some 130,000 distinct CDR3 sequences, roughly 10% being singletons. The data originate from a study of T-cell reconstitution after alpha-beta-depleted transplantation in children. Study observations and caveats: Expanded clones from the graft, numbering several hundred, reportedly supplied alpha-beta T cells about two months after transplant. At one year after transplant, newly produced T cells mostly accounted for T-cell counts and diversity. High day-60 TCRbeta diversity in some patients came from surviving recipient T cells and thymic progenitors.

This receptor was identified in a girl less than two years old who had a stem cell transplant for combined immunodeficiency, so the T cells may come from the graft donor. The starting material was PBMCs, mostly from graft donor cells, obtained 180 days after TCRalphabeta/CD19-depleted stem cell transplant. This chain links TRBV10-3 with TRBJ2-7; TRBD1 or TRBD2 may be the D gene (5 bases each). CDR3 region: CAISGGRAAEQYF. The DNA for the CDR3 is TGTGCCATCAGTGGGGGACGAGCGGCCGAGCAGTACTTC.